This T cell receptor (beta chain) emerged from a study of cytomegalovirus exposure and HLA in healthy donors. Study as a whole: Ancestry clustering placed 81% of some 400 genotyped donors in the Caucasian-associated cluster.

The PCR had 60 Vbeta and 13 Jbeta primers. The protocol was immunoSEQ multiplex PCR, while the TCRdb copy is restricted to in-frame clones and leaves out a portion. The sample holds about 200,000 clones, about 86% seen once. Healthy bone marrow donors made up the donors. Concerning this clone: Antigen specificity is unknown.

The study, taken as a whole, reports: There were reportedly fewer N-insertions in an Asian-associated ancestry cluster than the approximately 700-donor mean, in a later analysis.

Sequences were obtained from PBMCs. The receptor was derived from a woman in her thirties in good health and CMV-seronegative.

In nucleotides, the CDR3 is TGTGCCAGTAGTGGGGGACAAATTAGCACAGATACGCAGTATTTT. Residues: CASSGGQISTDTQYF. The V gene is TRBV19, the J gene TRBJ2-3, with D possibly TRBD1 on 6 matching bases. V lost 5 bases and J lost 0, with 12 bases in between. Germline V gives CDR1 LNHDA, CDR2 SQIVND (reference sequence). The length of the CDR3 is 15 residues.